This record covers a single T cell receptor beta chain. Its target is not known. The CDR3 totals 15 residues. The V and J ends lost 6 bases and 2 bases, in that order; junction bases with no gene match: 9. TCRdb passed the RT-PCR reads through MiXCR, listing each CDR3 protein once. The sample records about 800,000 distinct CDR3 sequences, 21% being singletons. This sample is part of a study of response to subunit inactivated influenza vaccine. General observations from the study: Few new T cells, the authors suggested, are recruited by each seasonal influenza vaccination.

The receptor was derived from a man aged 45-60 years who received an inactivated influenza vaccine. This material consisted of PBMCs from blood, taken more than 4 days after vaccination. The V gene is TRBV12-3 or TRBV12-4, the J gene TRBJ2-5; TRBD2 matches at 7 bases. The CDR3: CASSHRDYLQETQYF. CDR3 DNA sequence: TGTGCCAGCAGCCACCGGGACTACTTACAAGAGACCCAGTACTTC.